A single sample gave rise to the 6 T cell receptor beta chains below, sequenced in a study of blood T cell repertoires in COVID-19 (TCRdb year 2020). The library relied on the immunoSEQ multiplex PCR assay. TCRdb carries this immuneACCESS record with in-frame sequences only. Its versions omit some clonotypes, under half of them owing to an unresolved V gene in the studies checked, with the rest unexplained. This sample lists approximately 230,000 clones; 70% to 90% were detected once. The top ten hold 2.2% of the sample. Sequenced: peripheral blood. These receptors were taken from a man aged 30 to 39 who had recovered from COVID-19.

This chain joins TRBV29-1 and TRBJ1-1, with D unclear. This CDR3 region has 20 residues. Per the germline V gene, CDR1 is SQVTM and CDR2 is ANQGSEA. V lost 4 bases, J lost 7 bases, and 37 bases lay in between. The CDR3 is CSVVKDVGWVVGGRRDEAFF. CDR3 coding DNA: TGCAGCGTTGTTAAGGACGTGGGTTGGGTGGTAGGCGGAAGGAGGGATGAAGCTTTCTTT.

This chain links TRBV18 with TRBJ2-2; D unresolved. The V end was cut by 2 bases, the J end by 0 bases, with 13 bases between. Germline V gene data show CDR1 as KGHSH and CDR2 as LQKENI. The length of the CDR3 is 17 residues. CDR3 nucleotide sequence: TGTGCCAGCTCACCAGAGAATCCGCGTACGAACACCGGGGAGCTGTTTTTT. Its translation: CASSPENPRTNTGELFF.

V and J are TRBV7-9 and TRBJ2-7, with TRBD1 matching over 9 bases. V dropped 5 bases and J dropped 9; count of bases not matched to a gene: 11. Germline loops: CDR1 SEHNR, CDR2 FQNEAQ (reference sequence). This CDR3 comprises 14 residues. CDR3: CASSAPGTGFGQYF. In DNA form, the CDR3 reads TGTGCCAGCAGCGCACCCGGGACAGGGTTCGGGCAGTACTTC.

The CDR3 DNA reads as TGTGCCAGCAGCCAGACTAGCGGTCAAGAGACCCAGTACTTC. Translated: CASSQTSGQETQYF. The chain has TRBV7-2 and TRBJ2-5; 9 bases line up with TRBD2. The J segment lost 2 bases and the V segment lost 5 bases, leaving 3 bases of the junction unmatched. Germline loops: CDR1 SGHTA, CDR2 FQGNSA. The CDR3 extends over 14 amino acids.

This clone was seen only a few times. The chain employs TRBV19 and TRBJ2-7; D might be TRBD2 (5 bases). Germline CDR1 reads LNHDA; CDR2 reads SQIVND (reference sequence). V shed 6 bases and J shed 6 bases, with 15 bases lying between them. The CDR3 has 13 residues. This CDR3 is CASSLRAEGEQYF. CDR3 sequence (DNA): TGTGCCAGTAGCTTAAGGGCAGAGGGCGAGCAGTACTTC.

CDR3 bases: TGTGCCAGCAGCTTACCGGACATTTACTATGGCTACACCTTC. Translated, it gives CASSLPDIYYGYTF. The chain carries TRBV7-9 and TRBJ1-2; weak D call: TRBD1 (5 bases). This CDR3 contains 14 residues. V dropped 2 bases and J dropped 3 bases, with 10 bases sitting between them. CDR1 is SEHNR, CDR2 FQNEAQ, per germline (reference sequence).